These 26 T cell receptor beta chains were all obtained from the same sample, sequenced in a study of T cells after yellow fever vaccination. MiXCR was run by TCRdb on the 5' RACE reads, yielding one entry per CDR3 protein. Of under 300,000 distinct CDR3 sequences detected, around 7% appear once; the ten largest clones hold approximately 0.84%. Sequences were derived from CD4+ T cells sorted from PBMCs, sampled 15 days after the yellow fever booster vaccination. The receptor set was obtained from a man between 25 and 39 years old who received the YFV17D yellow fever vaccine.

This clonotype was recorded many times. This sequence joins TRBV5-1 and TRBJ2-3; unclear D gene. The CDR3 sequence is 13 residues long. V was trimmed by 5 bases and J by 0 bases, leaving 7 bases between them. From germline, CDR1 is SGHRS and CDR2 YFSETQ. This chain's CDR3 is CASSFGSTDTQYF. In DNA form, the CDR3 reads TGCGCCAGCAGTTTCGGAAGCACAGATACGCAGTATTTT. Variable domain in full (rest from reference TRBV5-1 and TRBJ2-3): KAGVTQTPRYLIKTRGQQVTLSCSPISGHRSVSWYQQTPGQGLQFLFEYFSETQRNKGNFPGRFSGRQFSNSRSEMNVSTLELGDSALYLCASSFGSTDTQYFGPGTRLTVL.

J is TRBJ1-2 and V is TRBV12-3 or TRBV12-4; D gene unclear. V gave up 1 base and J gave up 4 bases, with 7 bases separating them. This CDR3 has 13 residues. The CDR3 sequence: CASSLGVGYGYTF. The CDR3 nucleotides read TGTGCCAGCAGTTTAGGGGTCGGCTATGGCTACACCTTC.

This clonotype occurred a few times. This chain connects TRBV7-2 to TRBJ2-7, with 8 positions matching TRBD1. Germline CDR1 SGHTA, CDR2 FQGNSA. The junction had 8 bases not matched to a gene; V was cut back by 5 bases and J by 2 bases. The CDR3 spans 15 residues. CDR3 nucleotides: TGTGCCAGCAGCAGACAGGGGCTAGCAACCTACGAGCAGTACTTC. Its protein product is CASSRQGLATYEQYF.

V gene TRBV29-1 combines with J gene TRBJ1-1; 8 nucleotides match TRBD1. This CDR3 has 12 amino acids. In germline, CDR1 is SQVTM, CDR2 ANQGSEA. V lost 5 bases and J lost 6; bases outside the gene matches: 5. DNA for the CDR3: TGCAGCGTTAATCCAGGGGGCCCTGAAGCTTTCTTT. The encoded protein is CSVNPGGPEAFF.

This clonotype has only one observation. The chain joins TRBV7-2 to TRBJ1-5, with D perhaps TRBD1 (5 bases). The CDR3 spans 17 residues. CDR1 SGHTA and CDR2 FQGNSA come from the germline V gene. Trimming stripped 1 base from V and 0 bases from J, with 13 bases between. The CDR3, as DNA: TGTGCCAGCAGCTTAGTAGGGGCGGCTTATAGCAATCAGCCCCAGCATTTT. Translating it yields CASSLVGAAYSNQPQHF.

This clonotype was counted between two and nine times. The chain links TRBV7-9 to TRBJ2-6, with TRBD1 matching over 8 bases. The ends lost 6 bases at V and 2 bases at J; junction bases unmatched: 3. The CDR3 contains 15 residues. Germline-derived CDR1 and CDR2 are SEHNR and FQNEAQ (reference sequence). CDR3 residues: CASRLQGAGANVLTF. CDR3 nucleotide sequence: TGTGCCAGCAGGTTACAGGGGGCTGGGGCCAACGTCCTGACTTTC. Drawing the rest from reference TRBV7-9 and TRBJ2-6, the complete variable domain is DTGVSQNPRHKITKRGQNVTFRCDPISEHNRLYWYRQTLGQGPEFLTYFQNEAQLEKSRLLSDRFSAERPKGSFSTLEIQRTEQGDSAMYLCASRLQGAGANVLTFGAGSRLTVL.

This clonotype was observed at least ten times. This chain joins TRBV5-1 and TRBJ1-6; 8 bases align to TRBD1. CDR3 length: 14 residues. V lost 4 bases to trimming and J lost 5 bases; unmatched junction nucleotides: 2. Germline assignment: CDR1 SGHRS and CDR2 YFSETQ. The DNA of the CDR3 is TGCGCCAGCAGCCCGACAGGGGATAATTCACCCCTCCACTTT. Translating it yields CASSPTGDNSPLHF.

This chain joins TRBV12-3 or TRBV12-4 and TRBJ2-3; 8 positions match TRBD2. The CDR3 is made up of 15 amino acids. V shed 3 bases and J 4 bases; nucleotides not matched to a gene: 6. The CDR3 DNA is TGTGCCAGCAGTTTGTCGTCGGGAGGGGCAGATACGCAGTATTTT. Translating it yields CASSLSSGGADTQYF.

This clonotype was detected many times. The V and J genes are TRBV12-3 or TRBV12-4 and TRBJ2-1, with 15 nucleotides matching TRBD2. Germline trimming cut 5 bases from V and 7 bases from J; bases unmatched to any gene: 3. CDR3 length equals 15 residues. The CDR3 loop reads CASSTGTSGRNEQFF. In DNA, the CDR3 is TGTGCCAGCAGTACCGGGACTAGCGGGAGGAATGAGCAGTTCTTC.

This clonotype showed up just a few times. The chain employs TRBV4-2 and TRBJ2-7; 7 nucleotides match TRBD1. The ends lost 1 base at V and 1 base at J; junction bases unmatched: 4. The germline V gene has CDR1 LGHNA and CDR2 YNFKEQ. This CDR3 region has 15 residues. The CDR3 here is CASSQVGGQSYEQYF. The CDR3 DNA reads as TGTGCCAGCAGCCAAGTAGGGGGACAGTCCTACGAGCAGTACTTC.

This clonotype was counted many times. CDR3 loop: CASSLGYTDTQYF. In DNA form, the CDR3 reads TGTGCCAGCAGCTTGGGGTACACAGATACGCAGTATTTT. J is TRBJ2-3 and V is TRBV7-7; unclear D gene. Germline lookup yields CDR1 SSHAT and CDR2 FNYEAQ (reference sequence). The CDR3 consists of 13 residues. Trimming cost V 3 bases and J 2 bases, with 6 bases left between them.

This clonotype was counted at least ten times. This sequence joins TRBV7-9 and TRBJ2-5; 9 bases fit TRBD2. The CDR3 is 15 amino acids. Germline-derived CDR1 and CDR2 are SEHNR and FQNEAQ (reference sequence). The ends lost 5 bases at V and 4 bases at J; junction bases unmatched: 8. CDR3 region: CASSKTSGGVETQYF. The CDR3, as DNA: TGTGCCAGCAGCAAGACTAGCGGAGGAGTAGAGACCCAGTACTTC.

Ten or more counts support this clonotype. The chain combines TRBV2 with TRBJ1-4; 7 nucleotides align to TRBD1. Trimming cost V 2 bases and J 7 bases; bases outside gene matches: 4. Per germline, CDR1 SNHLY and CDR2 FYNNEI. The CDR3 has 14 residues. DNA for the CDR3: TGTGCCAGCAGTGAAAATAGGGACAGTGAAAAACTGTTTTTT. It yields the protein CASSENRDSEKLFF.

This clonotype was picked up many times. The CDR3 loop is CASRGGETQYF. The CDR3 DNA is TGTGCCAGCAGGGGAGGGGAGACCCAGTACTTC. The chain couples TRBV6-5 to TRBJ2-5; 7 nucleotides match TRBD2. V was clipped by 6 bases and J by 5 bases; unmatched bases: 0. Germline loops: CDR1 MNHEY, CDR2 SVGAGI. This CDR3 has 11 amino acids.

The table lists this clonotype with many counts. The chain recombines TRBV7-2 with TRBJ2-7; D could derive from TRBD1 or TRBD2 (5 bases each). Trimming cost V 5 bases and J 6 bases, with 17 bases left between them. This CDR3 has 14 amino acids. Germline assignment: CDR1 SGHTA and CDR2 FQGNSA. CDR3 region: CASSLKGTNVEQYF. CDR3 DNA sequence: TGTGCCAGCAGCCTAAAGGGGACGAATGTCGAGCAGTACTTC.

This clonotype was counted between two and nine times. The chain uses TRBV6-5 and TRBJ2-7; D is possibly TRBD1 (7 bases). This CDR3 has 14 residues. The V gene lost 0 bases and the J gene lost 7 bases, with 13 bases spanning the gap. CDR1 MNHEY and CDR2 SVGAGI come from the germline V gene. The CDR3 is CASSYSEGAHEQYF. The CDR3 region has the DNA TGTGCCAGCAGTTACTCGGAGGGGGCGCATGAGCAGTACTTC.

The gene calls are TRBV20-1 and TRBJ2-5, with D possibly being TRBD2 (6 bases). The CDR3 is 14 residues long. The germline gives CDR1 DFQATT, CDR2 SNEGSKA (reference sequence). V lost 3 bases and J lost 2, with 13 bases in between. CDR3: CSARNAGSQETQYF. In DNA, the CDR3 is TGCAGTGCTAGGAACGCGGGAAGTCAAGAGACCCAGTACTTC.

This clonotype has only a few counts. Here the CDR3 reads CASSPPDPGRHEQYF. The CDR3 DNA reads as TGTGCCAGCTCACCACCGGATCCCGGCCGCCACGAGCAGTACTTC. The V gene is TRBV18, the J gene TRBJ2-7; D not resolved. Germline CDR1 is KGHSH and CDR2 is LQKENI. The germline V and J ends were trimmed by 0 bases and 5 bases, with 14 bases remaining between them. CDR3 length equals 15 residues.

V and J are TRBV5-4 and TRBJ2-1; D gene uncertain. This CDR3 is 13 amino acids long. The ends were cut back, 0 bases at V and 8 bases at J, with 9 bases in the middle. Germline CDR1 reads SGHNT; CDR2 reads YYREEE (reference sequence). For the CDR3, the DNA is TGTGCCAGCAGCTTGGGGCTAGAGGATGAGCAGTTCTTC. Translation gives CASSLGLEDEQFF.

This clonotype was recorded at least ten times. The chain joins TRBV7-2 to TRBJ2-3; D is possibly TRBD1 or TRBD2 (6 bases each). The V end was cut by 4 bases, the J end by 4 bases, with 18 bases between. Germline V CDR1 and CDR2: SGHTA, FQGNSA. The CDR3 is 16 amino acids. The CDR3 sequence is CASSSRGGGGADTQYF. DNA of the CDR3: TGTGCCAGCAGCTCGCGCGGAGGGGGTGGTGCAGATACGCAGTATTTT.

This clonotype was observed many times. This chain connects TRBV7-8 to TRBJ2-2; tentatively, D is TRBD1 (5 bases). Germline CDR1 is SGHVS and CDR2 is FQNEAQ. The CDR3 is made up of 17 amino acids. V gave up 2 bases and J gave up 5 bases, with 18 bases separating them. CDR3 protein: CASSLIRAQKGTGELFF. CDR3 coding DNA: TGTGCCAGCAGCTTAATCCGGGCGCAGAAGGGGACCGGGGAGCTGTTTTTT. The variable domain in full, completed from reference TRBV7-8 and TRBJ2-2, reads GAGVSQSPRYKVAKRGQDVALRCDPISGHVSLFWYQQALGQGPEFLTYFQNEAQLDKSGLPSDRFFAERPEGSVSTLKIQRTQQEDSAVYLCASSLIRAQKGTGELFFGEGSRLTVL.

The chain has TRBV5-4 and TRBJ2-5, with 14 bases matching TRBD2. The CDR3 has 19 amino acids. Germline-derived CDR1 and CDR2 are SGHNT and YYREEE (reference sequence). Trimming took 3 bases from V and 5 from J; bases not matched to a gene: 15. In nucleotides, the CDR3 is TGTGCCAGCAGCTCTGGGACTAGCGGGAGAAGGGGGAAAGGGGAGACCCAGTACTTC. Its translation: CASSSGTSGRRGKGETQYF.

CDR3 sequence: CASSLASGRPVGELFF. CDR3 nucleotide sequence: TGTGCCAGCAGCTTGGCTAGCGGGAGGCCCGTTGGGGAGCTGTTTTTT. The chain links TRBV5-4 to TRBJ2-2; TRBD2 agrees at 11 bases. In germline, CDR1 is SGHNT, CDR2 YYREEE (reference sequence). V gave up 0 bases and J gave up 8 bases; unmatched junction bases: 6. This CDR3 region has 16 residues.

The CDR3 loop is CATRTLAGGPDFKETQYF. CDR3 DNA sequence: TGTGCCACCAGGACCCTAGCGGGAGGGCCGGACTTTAAAGAGACCCAGTACTTC. This chain links TRBV15 with TRBJ2-5; 12 nucleotides agree with TRBD2. This CDR3 is 18 amino acids long. V lost 6 bases, J lost 3 bases, and 14 bases stayed unmatched. CDR1 and CDR2 from the germline V gene are LNHNV and YYDKDF (reference sequence).

The rearrangement uses TRBV20-1 and TRBJ1-2; TRBD1 matches at 7 bases. Germline trimming cut 2 bases from V and 7 bases from J; bases unmatched to any gene: 4. The V gene's germline CDR1 is DFQATT and CDR2 SNEGSKA (reference sequence). The CDR3 totals 12 residues. The CDR3 here is CSARQGEAGYTF. The DNA of the CDR3 is TGCAGTGCTAGACAGGGGGAGGCTGGCTACACCTTC.

This clonotype was counted between two and nine times. The chain employs TRBV7-6 and TRBJ2-3; 9 positions match TRBD2. Unmatched junction bases numbered 5, after V lost 5 bases and J lost 5 bases. CDR3 size: 14 residues. Germline CDR1 and CDR2: SGHVS and FNYEAQ. The CDR3 loop reads CASSASGMVDTQYF. The CDR3 coding sequence is TGTGCCAGCAGCGCTAGCGGGATGGTAGATACGCAGTATTTT.